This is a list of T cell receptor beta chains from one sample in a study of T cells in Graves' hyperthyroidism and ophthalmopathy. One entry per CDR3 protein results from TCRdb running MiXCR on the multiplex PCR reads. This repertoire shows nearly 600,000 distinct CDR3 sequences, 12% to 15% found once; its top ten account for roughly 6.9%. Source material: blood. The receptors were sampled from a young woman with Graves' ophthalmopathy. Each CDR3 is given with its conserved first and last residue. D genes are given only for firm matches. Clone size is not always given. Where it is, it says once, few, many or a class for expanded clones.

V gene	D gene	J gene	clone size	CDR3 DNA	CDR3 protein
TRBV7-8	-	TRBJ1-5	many	TGTGCCAGCAGCTTATGGGAAAATCAGCCCCAGCATTTT	CASSLWENQPQHF
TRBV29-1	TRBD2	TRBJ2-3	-	TGCAGCGCCGACGGGAGGGCTAGCACAGATACGCAGTATTTT	CSADGRASTDTQYF
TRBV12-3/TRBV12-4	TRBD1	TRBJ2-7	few	TGTGCCAGCAGTCCTACCGGACAGGGGCTGAACGAGCAGTACTTC	CASSPTGQGLNEQYF
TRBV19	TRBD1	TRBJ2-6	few	TGTGCCAGTAGTATACTGACAGGGGCTGGGGCCAACGTCCTGACTTTC	CASSILTGAGANVLTF
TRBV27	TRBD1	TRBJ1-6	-	TGTGCCAGCAGCCGACCCAGGACAGGGGCTTATAATTCACCCCTCCACTTT	CASSRPRTGAYNSPLHF
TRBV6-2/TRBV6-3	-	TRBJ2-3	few	TGTGCCAGCATCGACCCGGCCCGGACCACTGGCACAGATACGCAGTATTTT	CASIDPARTTGTDTQYF
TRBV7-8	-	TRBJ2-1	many	TGTGCCAGCAGCTTAGCGTCTACGGGTGAGCAGTTCTTC	CASSLASTGEQFF
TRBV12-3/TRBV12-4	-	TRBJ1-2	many	TGTGCCAGCACTTACTTTAGGTCGGATTATGGCTACACCTTC	CASTYFRSDYGYTF
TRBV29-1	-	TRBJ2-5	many	TGCAGCGTTGAAGACCCCTTAGACTATCCCGCGGAGACCCAGTACTTC	CSVEDPLDYPAETQYF
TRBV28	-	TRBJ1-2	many	TGTGCCAGCACCCCACGGGGTTTGGGCTACACCTTC	CASTPRGLGYTF
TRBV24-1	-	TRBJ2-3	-	TGTGCCACCAGTGACTCCGACGGGTGGTACACAGATACGCAGTATTTT	CATSDSDGWYTDTQYF
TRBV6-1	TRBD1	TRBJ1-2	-	TGTGCCAGCAGTGAGGCTCCGGGACAGATCTATGGCTACACCTTC	CASSEAPGQIYGYTF
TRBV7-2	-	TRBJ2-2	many	TGTGCCAGCAGCGCCCCGAACACCGGGGAGCTGTTTTTT	CASSAPNTGELFF
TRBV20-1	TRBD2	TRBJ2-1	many	TGCAGTGCTAGACCAGCGGGGATCTACAATGAGCAGTTCTTC	CSARPAGIYNEQFF
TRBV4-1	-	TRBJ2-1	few	TGCGCCAGCAGACTACTGGAACGACATCACAATGAGCAGTTCTTC	CASRLLERHHNEQFF
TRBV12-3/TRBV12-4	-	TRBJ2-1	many	TGTGCCAGCGCCGCTTCTGGAATGTACAATGAGCAGTTCTTC	CASAASGMYNEQFF
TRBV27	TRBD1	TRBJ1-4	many	TGTGCCAGCAGTCCCCCCCCGAGGACAGGGACAAAAGCTAAAGCAACTAATGAAAAACTGTTTTTT	CASSPPPRTGTKAKATNEKLFF
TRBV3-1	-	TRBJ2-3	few	TGTGCCAGCAGCCAAGAACTGCACGGCACGGATTTT	CASSQELHGTDF
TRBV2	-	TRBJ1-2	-	TGTGCCAGCAGTGACGGTCAGGGGATTAGCTATGGCTACACCTTC	CASSDGQGISYGYTF
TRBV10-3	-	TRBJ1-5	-	TGTGCCATCAGTGGGGGACGGGATCAGCCCCAGCATTTT	CAISGGRDQPQHF
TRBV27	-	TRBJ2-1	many	TGTGCCAGCAGTTTAAATCCCCAGGGCTCCTACAATGAGCAGTTCTTC	CASSLNPQGSYNEQFF
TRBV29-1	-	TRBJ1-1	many	TGCAGCGCTGCGAGCAGGATGAACACTGAAGCTTTCTTT	CSAASRMNTEAFF
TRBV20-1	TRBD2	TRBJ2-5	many	TGCAGTGCTAGGGGGAGGGATGAGACCCAGTACTTC	CSARGRDETQYF
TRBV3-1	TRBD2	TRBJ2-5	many	TGTGCCAGCAGCCCAAGGACTAGCGGGAGGGCCAGGGAGACCCAGTACTTC	CASSPRTSGRARETQYF
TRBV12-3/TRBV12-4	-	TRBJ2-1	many	TGTGCCAGCAGTTTGGCGGGACCCTTCAATGAGCAGTTCTTC	CASSLAGPFNEQFF
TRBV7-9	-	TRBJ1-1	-	TGTGCCAGCAGCTTAGCGCAGGTTGAAGCTTTCTTT	CASSLAQVEAFF
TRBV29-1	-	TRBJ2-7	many	TGCAGCGTTGGGGCAGGGGGGGGCTACGAGCAGTACTTC	CSVGAGGGYEQYF
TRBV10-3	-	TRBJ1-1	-	TGTGCCATCAGTGGGGGGGGGGCAATGGCTTTCTTT	CAISGGGAMAFF
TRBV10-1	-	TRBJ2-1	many	TGCGCCTCCAGGGGCTTCAATGAGCAGTTCTTC	CASRGFNEQFF
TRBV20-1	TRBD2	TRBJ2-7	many	TGCAGTGCGGCTGGCGGGAGCTCCTACGAGCAGTACTTC	CSAAGGSSYEQYF
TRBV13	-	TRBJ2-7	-	TGTGCCAGCAGCCCGGGACCTATCTACGAGCAGTACTTC	CASSPGPIYEQYF
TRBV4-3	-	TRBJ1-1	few	TGCGCCAGCAGCCCGCAGGCCATGTACACTGAAGCTTTCTTT	CASSPQAMYTEAFF
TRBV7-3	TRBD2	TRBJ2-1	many	TGTGCCAGCAGCCGCACTCTAGCGGGAGGGGATGAGCAGTTCTTC	CASSRTLAGGDEQFF
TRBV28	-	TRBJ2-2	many	TGTGCCAGCAGTTTATTTCGACAGGGAGGGTTGACCGGGGAGCTGTTTTTT	CASSLFRQGGLTGELFF
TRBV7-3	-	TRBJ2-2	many	TGTGCCAGCAGATCGAACGCTGACACCGGGGAGCTGTTTTTT	CASRSNADTGELFF
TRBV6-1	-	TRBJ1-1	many	TGTGCCAGCAGACGCCCGGGATATGGCACTGAAGCTTTCTTT	CASRRPGYGTEAFF
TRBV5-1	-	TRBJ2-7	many	TGCGCCAGCAGCTTGGGGGTCCAGGCTGGAGCCTACGAGCAGTACTTC	CASSLGVQAGAYEQYF
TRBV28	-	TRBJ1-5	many	TGTGCCAGCAGTTTACCTCCCCCGGCGGGGACGGATTTCAATCAGCCCCAGCATTTT	CASSLPPPAGTDFNQPQHF
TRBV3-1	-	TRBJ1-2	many	TGTGCCAGCAGCCAAGATCGACGGGGGGCGGGTGGCTACACCTTC	CASSQDRRGAGGYTF
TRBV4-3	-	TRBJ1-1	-	TGCGCCAGCAGCCATGTAGGGGGGGACACTGAAGCTTTCTTT	CASSHVGGDTEAFF
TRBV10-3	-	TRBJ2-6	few	TGTGCCATCAGTGACCACGGGGGAAAGGCCAACGTCCTGACTTTC	CAISDHGGKANVLTF
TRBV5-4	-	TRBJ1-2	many	TGTGCCAGCAGCTTGGTGGCGGATAACTATGGCTACACCTTC	CASSLVADNYGYTF